This T cell receptor beta chain was obtained from a study of T cells after yellow fever vaccination. TCRdb passed the 5' RACE reads through MiXCR, listing each CDR3 protein once. The repertoire consists of 200,000 to 250,000 distinct CDR3 sequences, with around 3.1% occurring once and the leading ten covering approximately 3%. The V end lost 5 bases, the J end lost 2 bases, and 15 bases lay between the germline ends. Germline V gene sequence: CDR1 SGHTA, CDR2 FQGNSA. The CDR3 consists of 15 residues. The sequence derives from a man aged 18-30 years who received the YFV17D yellow fever vaccine. The chain joins TRBV7-2 to TRBJ1-1, with a tentative D call TRBD1 (6 bases). Sequences were derived from CD4+ T cells sorted from PBMCs, sampled 10 days after the yellow fever booster vaccination. Written as DNA, the CDR3 is TGTGCCAGCAGCATAAACAGGGTCCCAAACACTGAAGCTTTCTTT. It yields the protein CASSINRVPNTEAFF.